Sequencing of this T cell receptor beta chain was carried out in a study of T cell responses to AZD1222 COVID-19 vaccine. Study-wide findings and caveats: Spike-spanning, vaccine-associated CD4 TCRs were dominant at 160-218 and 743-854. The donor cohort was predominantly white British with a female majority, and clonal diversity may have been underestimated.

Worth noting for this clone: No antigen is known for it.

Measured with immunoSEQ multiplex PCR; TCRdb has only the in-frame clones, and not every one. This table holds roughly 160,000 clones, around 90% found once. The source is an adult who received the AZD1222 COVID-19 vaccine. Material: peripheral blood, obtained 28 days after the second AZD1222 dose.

The CDR3 DNA reads as TGTGCCAGCAGTTACTCGTCTGTGACAGGTACTGAAGCTTTCTTT. This encodes CASSYSSVTGTEAFF. V and J are TRBV6-6 and TRBJ1-1; TRBD1 is a possible D gene (6 bases). Germline assignment: CDR1 MNHNY and CDR2 SVGAGI (reference sequence). The CDR3 is made up of 15 amino acids. The V and J ends lost 0 bases and 5 bases respectively, with 13 bases between them.